The text below deals with one T cell receptor (beta chain). Recovered Cohort 3 donors showed two negative PCRs, clearance, or symptom resolution. Only in-frame clones appear in the TCRdb table, and some are missing; sequencing was by immunoSEQ multiplex PCR. Of under 300,000 clones in the sample, about 80% are singletons; the top ten hold about 3%. These data originate in a study of blood T cell repertoires in COVID-19. Study in general: In each case, the material was cDNA or gDNA derived from T cells, B-cell-depleted T cells, or PBMCs.

The CDR3 spans 13 residues. Trimming took off 5 bases at V and 1 base at J, with 8 bases between the two ends. Germline CDR1 is SGHRS and CDR2 is YFSETQ. Sequencing was carried out using PBMCs or T cells enriched from blood (not recorded which). The chain is built from TRBV5-1 and TRBJ2-3; the D is unclear. This clonotype was sampled from a middle-aged man who had recovered from COVID-19. In nucleotides, the CDR3 is TGCGCCAGCAGGGCTCGGGGCACAGATACGCAGTATTTT. Its protein product is CASRARGTDTQYF.